These 29 T cell receptor beta chains came from one sample sequenced in a study of T cell responses to AZD1222 COVID-19 vaccine. Sequenced by immunoSEQ multiplex PCR; TCRdb stores in-frame clones only, minus some. The data contain 100,000 to 150,000 clones, roughly nine tenths of them singletons. The sequencing used peripheral blood, collected on day 0 of AZD1222 vaccination. Every receptor here comes from an adult in good health.

This chain joins TRBV2 and TRBJ2-7; no clear D gene. V was clipped by 7 bases and J by 3 bases, with 10 bases between them. CDR1 and CDR2 (germline): SNHLY, FYNNEI. This CDR3 comprises 12 residues. The CDR3 DNA follows: TGTGCCAGCAATCAGCTCCTCTACGAGCAGTACTTC. Residues: CASNQLLYEQYF.

This chain uses TRBV2 with TRBJ2-7, with 12 bases fitting TRBD1. V lost 6 bases, J lost 6 bases, and 9 bases stayed unmatched. Germline V gene lookup returns CDR1 SNHLY and CDR2 FYNNEI. The CDR3 extends over 15 amino acids. DNA for the CDR3: TGTGCCAGCAGCCAGGGACAGGGGGCATCTCCCGAGCAGTACTTC. Translating gives CASSQGQGASPEQYF.

This rearrangement joins TRBV7-9 to TRBJ1-1, with D possibly TRBD1 on 5 matching bases. The CDR3 length is 12 residues. In germline, CDR1 is SEHNR, CDR2 FQNEAQ (reference sequence). Trimming left V 11 bases short and J 7 bases short, with 17 bases between. Here the CDR3 reads CASTGGVGEAFF. CDR3 nucleotide sequence: TGTGCCTCAACCGGGGGAGTCGGTGAAGCTTTCTTT. Full variable domain (remainder filled in from reference TRBV7-9 and TRBJ1-1): DTGVSQNPRHKITKRGQNVTFRCDPISEHNRLYWYRQTLGQGPEFLTYFQNEAQLEKSRLLSDRFSAERPKGSFSTLEIQRTEQGDSAMYLCASTGGVGEAFFGQGTRLTVV.

V and J are TRBV19 and TRBJ1-5; D might be TRBD1 (5 bases). Trimming pared 5 bases from V and 8 bases from J, leaving 19 bases between. CDR1 is LNHDA, CDR2 SQIVND, per germline (reference sequence). The CDR3 totals 15 residues. The CDR3 bases are TGTGCCAGTAGTCCCTCCCGGGAGGGGAACGAGCCCCAGCATTTT. Translated, it gives CASSPSREGNEPQHF. The whole variable domain, filled in from reference TRBV19 and TRBJ1-5, reads DGGITQSPKYLFRKEGQNVTLSCEQNLNHDAMYWYRQDPGQGLRLIYYSQIVNDFQKGDIAEGYSVSREKKESFPLTVTSAQKNPTAFYLCASSPSREGNEPQHFGDGTRLSIL.

This chain uses TRBV2 with TRBJ1-2; TRBD1 aligns across 7 bases. The CDR3 contains 15 residues. V shed 6 bases and J 0 bases; nucleotides not matched to a gene: 7. Per the germline V gene, CDR1 is SNHLY and CDR2 is FYNNEI. The CDR3 loop reads CASRSGQAPNYGYTF. DNA of the CDR3: TGTGCCAGCAGATCCGGACAGGCCCCTAACTATGGCTACACCTTC.

The chain carries TRBV7-9 and TRBJ1-4; D is possibly TRBD1 (5 bases). CDR3 length: 18 residues. Germline V gene data show CDR1 as SEHNR and CDR2 as FQNEAQ (reference sequence). Trimming stripped 1 base from V and 4 bases from J, with 19 bases between. This CDR3 is CASSLGGSSLILNEKLFF. CDR3 coding DNA: TGTGCCAGCAGCTTAGGGGGGTCCTCACTGATACTTAATGAAAAACTGTTTTTT.

This chain links TRBV18 with TRBJ1-3; weak D call: TRBD1 (6 bases). V lost 3 bases, J lost 5 bases, and 17 bases lay in between. The germline V gene has CDR1 KGHSH and CDR2 LQKENI. The CDR3 has 16 amino acids. The CDR3: CASSPPQTGRRNTIYF. CDR3 sequence (DNA): TGTGCCAGCTCACCCCCGCAGACAGGCCGCCGAAACACCATATATTTT.

The genes are TRBV7-9 and TRBJ1-2; D is unclear. V gave up 4 bases and J gave up 3 bases, with 12 bases separating them. CDR3 size: 14 residues. Per germline, CDR1 SEHNR and CDR2 FQNEAQ (reference sequence). This CDR3 reads CASSSRTVYYGYTF. CDR3 DNA: TGTGCCAGCAGCTCCCGGACGGTCTACTATGGCTACACCTTC. Filled out from reference TRBV7-9 and TRBJ1-2, the complete variable domain reads DTGVSQNPRHKITKRGQNVTFRCDPISEHNRLYWYRQTLGQGPEFLTYFQNEAQLEKSRLLSDRFSAERPKGSFSTLEIQRTEQGDSAMYLCASSSRTVYYGYTFGSGTRLTVV.

The DNA for the CDR3 is TGTGCCATCAGTGCGAGGGGGCTTGGTGGCTACACCTTC. It encodes CAISARGLGGYTF. This chain uses TRBV10-3 with TRBJ1-2; 7 bases match TRBD1. J lost 7 bases, V lost 4 bases, and 6 bases had no gene match. The length of the CDR3 is 13 residues. Germline CDR1 and CDR2: ENHRY and SYGVKD.

This chain links TRBV30 with TRBJ2-1, with TRBD2 matching over 9 bases. V shed 5 bases, J shed 2 bases, and the junction held 19 bases outside the gene matches. CDR3 length: 19 amino acids. Looked up from germline, CDR1 is GTSNPN and CDR2 is SVGIG (reference sequence). The CDR3 bases are TGTGCCTGGTCCGGAGGTGGGCCGCCAGGACTAGCGCCCTACAATGAGCAGTTCTTC. This gives the protein CAWSGGGPPGLAPYNEQFF. The whole variable domain, remainder taken from reference TRBV30 and TRBJ2-1, is SQTIHQWPATLVQPVGSPLSLECTVEGTSNPNLYWYRQAAGRGLQLLFYSVGIGQISSEVPQNLSASRPQDRQFILSSKKLLLSDSGFYLCAWSGGGPPGLAPYNEQFFGPGTRLTVL.

V gene TRBV7-8 combines with J gene TRBJ1-3; D is undetermined. V lost 0 bases and J 8 bases, leaving 8 bases between the germline ends. Germline V gives CDR1 SGHVS, CDR2 FQNEAQ. CDR3 length equals 13 residues. The CDR3 loop is CASSLAHGDTIYF. CDR3 nucleotides: TGTGCCAGCAGCTTAGCGCATGGGGACACCATATATTTT.

This clone has only one observation. This rearrangement joins TRBV14 to TRBJ2-5; unclear D gene. The V end lost 1 base, the J end lost 10 bases, and 13 bases lay between the germline ends. Germline V lookup: CDR1 SGHDN, CDR2 FVKESK. The CDR3 totals 13 residues. The CDR3 spells CASSQGEERGQYF. The DNA for the CDR3 is TGTGCCAGCAGCCAAGGGGAAGAGAGAGGCCAGTACTTC.

The V and J genes are TRBV28 and TRBJ1-2, with a weak D call TRBD1 (5 bases). The CDR3 is 14 amino acids. Trimming pared 2 bases from V and 2 bases from J, leaving 9 bases between. CDR1 MDHEN and CDR2 SYDVKM come from the germline V gene. The CDR3 nucleotides are TGTGCCAGCAGTTTAGGGGGGGAAAACTATGGCTACACCTTC. Translated: CASSLGGENYGYTF.

For the CDR3, the DNA is TGTGCCAGCAGAGGACAGCTTGAAGCTTTCTTT. Its translation: CASRGQLEAFF. The J gene is TRBJ1-1, the V gene TRBV6-5; D perhaps matches TRBD1 (6 bases). The CDR3 sequence is 11 residues long. V was clipped by 6 bases and J by 7 bases, with 9 bases between them. Germline V gene lookup returns CDR1 MNHEY and CDR2 SVGAGI.

The CDR3 coding sequence is TGTGCCAGCGGATGGGGGAACAATTCACCCCTCCACTTT. Translation gives CASGWGNNSPLHF. The chain carries TRBV12-3 or TRBV12-4 and TRBJ1-6, with a possible D match to TRBD1 (5 bases). V was trimmed by 8 bases and J by 7 bases, leaving 12 bases between them. The CDR3 has 13 residues.

The V call is TRBV6-2 or TRBV6-3, the J call TRBJ2-3; 12 nucleotides match TRBD2. The germline CDR1 and CDR2 sequences are MNHEY and SVGEGT. CDR3 size: 18 residues. V lost 0 bases, J lost 2 bases, and 6 bases stayed unmatched. CDR3: CASSYSTRLAGDTDTQYF. CDR3 nucleotide sequence: TGTGCCAGCAGTTACTCGACCAGACTAGCGGGGGACACAGATACGCAGTATTTT.

This chain links TRBV19 with TRBJ2-7; D ambiguous. V lost 3 bases to trimming and J lost 4 bases, with 4 bases between them. The CDR3 runs 11 residues. Germline assignment: CDR1 LNHDA and CDR2 SQIVND (reference sequence). CDR3 residues: CASSIEYEQYF. For the CDR3, the DNA is TGTGCCAGTAGTATTGAATACGAGCAGTACTTC.

The chain carries TRBV2 and TRBJ1-3; possibly TRBD1 for D (6 bases). This CDR3 has 16 amino acids. Germline lookup yields CDR1 SNHLY and CDR2 FYNNEI. Trimming stripped 6 bases from V and 0 bases from J, with 15 bases between. DNA of the CDR3: TGTGCCAGCAGCCCTGACAGGCCAAGCTCTGGAAACACCATATATTTT. This encodes CASSPDRPSSGNTIYF.

The chain has TRBV18 and TRBJ2-7; weak D call: TRBD1 (6 bases). Germline CDR1 KGHSH, CDR2 LQKENI. There are 15 residues in the CDR3. Trimming pared 4 bases from V and 5 bases from J, leaving 18 bases between. The CDR3 region has the DNA TGTGCCAGCTCACGATTACCCACAGGGATCGACGAGCAGTACTTC. Its protein is CASSRLPTGIDEQYF.

The V and J genes are TRBV30 and TRBJ1-5; D is unresolved. The V gene lost 3 bases and the J gene lost 3 bases, with 9 bases spanning the gap. Germline V CDR1 and CDR2: GTSNPN, SVGIG (reference sequence). The CDR3 loop spans 13 amino acids. The CDR3 is CAWSPRDNQPQHF. CDR3 DNA sequence: TGTGCCTGGAGCCCTAGAGACAATCAGCCCCAGCATTTT.

The rearrangement joins TRBV24-1 to TRBJ2-5; D not certain. This CDR3 region has 13 residues. Germline CDR1 KGHDR, CDR2 SFDVKD. V was cut by 4 bases and J by 5 bases, with 10 bases left in between. The CDR3 region is CATSEPSSETQYF. CDR3 sequence (DNA): TGTGCCACCAGTGAGCCGTCATCGGAGACCCAGTACTTC.

The chain joins TRBV12-3 or TRBV12-4 to TRBJ1-2, with TRBD1 matching 9 bases. The V and J ends lost 6 bases and 8 bases, in that order; junction bases with no gene match: 4. The CDR3 is 12 amino acids. The CDR3 here is CASRRTGDGYTF. CDR3 DNA sequence: TGTGCCAGCAGACGGACAGGGGACGGCTACACCTTC.

The V gene is TRBV28, the J gene TRBJ2-5; perhaps TRBD1 as D (5 bases). V was clipped by 4 bases and J by 0 bases, with 12 bases between them. Germline V gives CDR1 MDHEN, CDR2 SYDVKM. The CDR3 is made up of 15 amino acids. In DNA, the CDR3 is TGTGCCAGCAGTTCGCTACAAGGGGACCAAGAGACCCAGTACTTC. It encodes CASSSLQGDQETQYF.

The V and J genes are TRBV5-6 and TRBJ2-7, with 8 bases that match TRBD2. The CDR3 has 15 amino acids. Germline loops: CDR1 SGHDT, CDR2 YYEEEE. The ends lost 4 bases at V and 6 bases at J; junction bases unmatched: 12. The CDR3 loop reads CASSPSTGRASEQYF. CDR3 DNA: TGTGCCAGCAGCCCCTCGACCGGGAGGGCCTCCGAGCAGTACTTC.

V is TRBV28 and J is TRBJ1-5; D gene unclear. CDR1 is MDHEN, CDR2 SYDVKM, per germline. This CDR3 spans 14 amino acids. Deletions cut 7 bases from V and 7 bases from J, with 17 bases between. The CDR3 DNA sequence: TGTGCCAGCACCATAGGAGGGTTAAGACAGCCCCAGCATTTT. Protein product: CASTIGGLRQPQHF.

The chain carries TRBV7-9 and TRBJ1-1; tentative D call: TRBD1 (5 bases). The CDR3 has 14 amino acids. Trimming shortened V by 2 bases and J by 5 bases, and 12 bases separated the two germline ends. Looked up from germline, CDR1 is SEHNR and CDR2 is FQNEAQ (reference sequence). The CDR3, as DNA: TGTGCCAGCAGCTTACCAGGATGGGGGACTGAAGCTTTCTTT. This encodes CASSLPGWGTEAFF. Looking up the rest from reference TRBV7-9 and TRBJ1-1 gives the full variable domain: DTGVSQNPRHKITKRGQNVTFRCDPISEHNRLYWYRQTLGQGPEFLTYFQNEAQLEKSRLLSDRFSAERPKGSFSTLEIQRTEQGDSAMYLCASSLPGWGTEAFFGQGTRLTVV.

J is TRBJ2-1 and V is TRBV11-2, with D maybe TRBD1 (6 bases). V was cut by 7 bases and J by 6 bases, with 19 bases left in between. The CDR3 runs to 15 residues. The germline V gene has CDR1 SGHAT and CDR2 FQNNGV. CDR3 coding DNA: TGTGCCAGCAATCAACAGGGATCAGGGGCCAATGAGCAGTTCTTC. As protein: CASNQQGSGANEQFF.

The J gene is TRBJ1-3, the V gene TRBV25-1; D gene uncertain. CDR1 and CDR2 (germline): MGHDK, SYGVNS. The CDR3 loop spans 13 amino acids. V was pared by 6 bases and J by 0 bases, with 6 bases between. DNA for the CDR3: TGTGCCAGCAGATCTTTCTCTGGAAACACCATATATTTT. Translation gives CASRSFSGNTIYF.

The genes are TRBV5-1 and TRBJ1-1, with D hard to call. Trimming removed 4 bases at V and 0 bases at J, with 16 bases between. Germline V gene lookup returns CDR1 SGHRS and CDR2 YFSETQ. CDR3 length: 16 amino acids. In DNA, the CDR3 is TGCGCCAGCAGCCTCCATCATGAGTCCATGAACACTGAAGCTTTCTTT. Translated, it gives CASSLHHESMNTEAFF. The variable domain in full, completed from reference TRBV5-1 and TRBJ1-1, reads KAGVTQTPRYLIKTRGQQVTLSCSPISGHRSVSWYQQTPGQGLQFLFEYFSETQRNKGNFPGRFSGRQFSNSRSEMNVSTLELGDSALYLCASSLHHESMNTEAFFGQGTRLTVV.